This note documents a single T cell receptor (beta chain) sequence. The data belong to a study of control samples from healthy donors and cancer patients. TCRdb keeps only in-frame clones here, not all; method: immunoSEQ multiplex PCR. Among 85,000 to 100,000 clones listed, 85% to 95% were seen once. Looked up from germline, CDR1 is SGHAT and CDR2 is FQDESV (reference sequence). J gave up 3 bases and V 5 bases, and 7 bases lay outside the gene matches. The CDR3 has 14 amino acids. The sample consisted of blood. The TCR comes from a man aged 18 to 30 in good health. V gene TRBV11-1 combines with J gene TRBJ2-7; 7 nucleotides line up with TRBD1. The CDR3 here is CASSARDRYYEQYF. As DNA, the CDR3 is TGTGCCAGCAGCGCTCGGGACAGATACTACGAGCAGTACTTC.